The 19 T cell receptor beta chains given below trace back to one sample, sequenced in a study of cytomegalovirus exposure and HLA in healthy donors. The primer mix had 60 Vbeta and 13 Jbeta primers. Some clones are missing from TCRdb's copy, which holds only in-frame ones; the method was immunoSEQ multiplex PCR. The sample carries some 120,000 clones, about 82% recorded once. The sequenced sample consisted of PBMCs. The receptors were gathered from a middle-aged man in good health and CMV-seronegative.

This CDR3 reads CASSLRPTGQGYTF. CDR3 DNA sequence: TGTGCCAGCAGCTTACGGCCTACAGGGCAGGGCTACACCTTC. The chain recombines TRBV5-5 with TRBJ1-2, with a weak D call TRBD1 (6 bases). Germline assignment: CDR1 SGHKS and CDR2 YYEKEE (reference sequence). This CDR3 comprises 14 residues. The V and J ends lost 2 bases and 8 bases respectively, with 16 bases between them.

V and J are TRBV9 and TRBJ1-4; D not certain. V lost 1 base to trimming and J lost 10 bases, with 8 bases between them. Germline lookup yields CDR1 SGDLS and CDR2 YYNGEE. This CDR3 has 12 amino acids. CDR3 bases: TGTGCCAGCAGCGTATCGGCGGGAAAACTGTTTTTT. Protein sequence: CASSVSAGKLFF.

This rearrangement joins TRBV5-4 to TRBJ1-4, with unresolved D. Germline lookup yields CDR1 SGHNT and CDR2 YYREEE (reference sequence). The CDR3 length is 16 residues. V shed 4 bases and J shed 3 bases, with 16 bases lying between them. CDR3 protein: CASSLHGSTANEKLFF. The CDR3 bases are TGTGCCAGCAGCCTTCATGGGTCGACTGCTAATGAAAAACTGTTTTTT.

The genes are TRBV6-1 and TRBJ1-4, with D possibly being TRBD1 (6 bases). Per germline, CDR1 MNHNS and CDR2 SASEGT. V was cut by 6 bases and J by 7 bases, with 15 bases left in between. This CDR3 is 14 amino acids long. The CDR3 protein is CASSQQGEGEKLFF. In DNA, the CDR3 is TGTGCCAGCAGCCAACAGGGTGAGGGTGAAAAACTGTTTTTT.

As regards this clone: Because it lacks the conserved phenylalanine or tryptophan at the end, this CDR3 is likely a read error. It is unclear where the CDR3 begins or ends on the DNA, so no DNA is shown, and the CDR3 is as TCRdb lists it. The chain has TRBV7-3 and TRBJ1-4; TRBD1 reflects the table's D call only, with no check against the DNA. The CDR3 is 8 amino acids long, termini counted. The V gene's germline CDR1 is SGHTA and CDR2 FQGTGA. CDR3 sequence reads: CASSCSGA.

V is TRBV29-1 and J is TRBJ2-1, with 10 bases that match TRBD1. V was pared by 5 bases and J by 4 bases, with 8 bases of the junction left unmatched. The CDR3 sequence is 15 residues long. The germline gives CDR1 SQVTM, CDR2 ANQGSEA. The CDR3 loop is CSVSRDRGYYNEQFF. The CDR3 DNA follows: TGCAGCGTTTCGCGGGACAGGGGATATTACAATGAGCAGTTCTTC.

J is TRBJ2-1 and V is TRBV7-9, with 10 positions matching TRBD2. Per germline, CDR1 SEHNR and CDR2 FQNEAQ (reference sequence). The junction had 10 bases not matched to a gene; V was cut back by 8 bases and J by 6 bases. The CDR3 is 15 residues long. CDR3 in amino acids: CASQPVSGGGNEQFF. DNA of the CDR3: TGTGCCAGCCAGCCTGTCAGCGGGGGGGGCAATGAGCAGTTCTTC.

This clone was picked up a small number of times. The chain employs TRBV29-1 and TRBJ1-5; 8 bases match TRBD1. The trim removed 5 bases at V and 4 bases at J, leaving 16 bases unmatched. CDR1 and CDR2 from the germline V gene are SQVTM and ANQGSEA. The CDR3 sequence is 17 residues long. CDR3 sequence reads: CSVSGGAGGGVNQPQHF. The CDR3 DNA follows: TGCAGCGTTTCAGGGGGGGCAGGGGGCGGTGTTAATCAGCCCCAGCATTTT. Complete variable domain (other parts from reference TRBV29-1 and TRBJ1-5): SAVISQKPSRDICQRGTSLTIQCQVDSQVTMMFWYRQQPGQSLTLIATANQGSEATYESGFVIDKFPISRPNLTFSTLTVSNMSPEDSSIYLCSVSGGAGGGVNQPQHFGDGTRLSIL.

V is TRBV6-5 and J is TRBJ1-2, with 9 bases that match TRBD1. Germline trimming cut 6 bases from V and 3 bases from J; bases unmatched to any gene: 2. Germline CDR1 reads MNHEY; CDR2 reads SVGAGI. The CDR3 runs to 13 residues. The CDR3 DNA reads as TGTGCCAGCAGGGGACAGGGATACTATGGCTACACCTTC. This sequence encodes CASRGQGYYGYTF.

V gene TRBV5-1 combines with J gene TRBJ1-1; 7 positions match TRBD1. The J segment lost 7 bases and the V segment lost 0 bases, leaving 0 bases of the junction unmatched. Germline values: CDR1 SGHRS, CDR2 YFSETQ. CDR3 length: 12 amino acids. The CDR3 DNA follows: TGCGCCAGCAGCTTGGGGACAGGTGAAGCTTTCTTT. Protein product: CASSLGTGEAFF.

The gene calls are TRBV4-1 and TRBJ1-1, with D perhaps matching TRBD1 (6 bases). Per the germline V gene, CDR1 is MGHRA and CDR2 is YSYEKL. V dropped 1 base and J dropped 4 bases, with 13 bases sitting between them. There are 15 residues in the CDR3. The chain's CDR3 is CASSQGREGGTEAFF. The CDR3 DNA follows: TGCGCCAGCAGCCAAGGACGGGAGGGGGGCACTGAAGCTTTCTTT.

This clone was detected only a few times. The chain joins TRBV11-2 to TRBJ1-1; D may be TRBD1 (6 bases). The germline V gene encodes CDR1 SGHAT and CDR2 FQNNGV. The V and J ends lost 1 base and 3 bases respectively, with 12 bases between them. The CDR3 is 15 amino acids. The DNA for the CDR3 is TGTGCCAGCAGCTTAGGCGGGGGCGGTTACACTGAAGCTTTCTTT. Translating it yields CASSLGGGGYTEAFF.

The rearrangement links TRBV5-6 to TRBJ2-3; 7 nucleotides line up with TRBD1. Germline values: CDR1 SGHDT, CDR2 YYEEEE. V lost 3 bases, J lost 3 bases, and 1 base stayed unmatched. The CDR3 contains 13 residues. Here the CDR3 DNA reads TGTGCCAGCAGCTCGACAGGGACAGATACGCAGTATTTT. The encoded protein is CASSSTGTDTQYF.

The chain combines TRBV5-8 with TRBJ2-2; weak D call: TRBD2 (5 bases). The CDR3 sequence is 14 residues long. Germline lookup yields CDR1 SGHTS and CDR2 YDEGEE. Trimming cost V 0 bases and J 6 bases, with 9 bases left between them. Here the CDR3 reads CASSLEGAAGELFF. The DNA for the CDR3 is TGTGCCAGCAGCTTGGAGGGAGCTGCCGGGGAGCTGTTTTTT. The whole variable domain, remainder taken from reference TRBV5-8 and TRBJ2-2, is EAGVTQSPTHLIKTRGQQATLRCSPISGHTSVYWYQQALGLGLQFLLWYDEGEERNRGNFPPRFSGRQFPNYSSELNVNALELEDSALYLCASSLEGAAGELFFGEGSRLTVL.

The CDR3 spells CASSSLTPENTEAFF. CDR3 nucleotide sequence: TGTGCCAGCAGTTCCCTGACACCTGAGAACACTGAAGCTTTCTTT. The V and J genes are TRBV28 and TRBJ1-1; D is unresolved. CDR1 and CDR2 (germline): MDHEN, SYDVKM. The CDR3 covers 15 residues. The germline V and J ends were trimmed by 4 bases and 1 base, with 13 bases remaining between them.

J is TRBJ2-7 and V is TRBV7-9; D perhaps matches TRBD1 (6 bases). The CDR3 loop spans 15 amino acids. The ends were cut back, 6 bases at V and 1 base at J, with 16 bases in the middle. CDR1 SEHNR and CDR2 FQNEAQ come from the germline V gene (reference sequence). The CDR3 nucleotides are TGTGCCAGCAGACCACACGACAGGCCGTCCTACGAGCAGTACTTC. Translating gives CASRPHDRPSYEQYF.

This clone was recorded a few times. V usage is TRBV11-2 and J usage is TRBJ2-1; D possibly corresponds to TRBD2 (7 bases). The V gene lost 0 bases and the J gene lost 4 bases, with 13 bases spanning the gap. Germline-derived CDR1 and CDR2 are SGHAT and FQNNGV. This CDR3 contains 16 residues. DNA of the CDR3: TGTGCCAGCAGCTTAGAGAGGGGGGGGCGATACAATGAGCAGTTCTTC. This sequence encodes CASSLERGGRYNEQFF.

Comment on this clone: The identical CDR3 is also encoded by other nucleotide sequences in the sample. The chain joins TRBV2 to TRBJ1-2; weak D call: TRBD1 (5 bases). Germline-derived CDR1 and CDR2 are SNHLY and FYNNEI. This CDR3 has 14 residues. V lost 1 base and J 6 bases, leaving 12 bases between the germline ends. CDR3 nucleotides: TGTGCCAGCAGTGAAGTTCGGGGGGGGGATGGCTACACCTTC. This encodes CASSEVRGGDGYTF.

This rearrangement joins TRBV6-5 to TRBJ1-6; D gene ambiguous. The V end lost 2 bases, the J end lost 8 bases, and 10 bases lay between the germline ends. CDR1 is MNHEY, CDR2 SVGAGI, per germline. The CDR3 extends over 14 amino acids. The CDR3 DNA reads TGTGCCAGCAGTTACGGAGTGCGGGATTCACCCCTCCACTTT. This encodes CASSYGVRDSPLHF.